This T cell receptor (beta chain) was identified in a study of cytomegalovirus exposure and HLA in healthy donors. Points from the study as a whole: Most CMV-associated TCR beta chains appeared HLA-restricted in a later analysis. With later analysis, a missense DCLRE1C variant became linked to TCR beta V- and J-gene trimming.

Comment on this clone: Its target is not known.

The V segment lost 0 bases and the J segment 3 bases; nucleotides outside the gene matches: 5. Germline loops: CDR1 LGHNA, CDR2 YSLEER. The CDR3 length is 15 residues. With 60 Vbeta and 13 Jbeta primers, the PCR was carried out. Some clones are missing from TCRdb's copy, which holds only in-frame ones; the method was immunoSEQ multiplex PCR. The sample lists approximately 110,000 clones; 70% were seen once. The TCR was taken from a man in his forties in good health and CMV-seropositive. The specimen sequenced was PBMCs. V gene TRBV4-3 combines with J gene TRBJ2-7, with TRBD1 matching 7 bases. The CDR3 here is CASSQERQGNYEQYF. CDR3 in DNA: TGCGCCAGCAGCCAAGAAAGACAGGGTAACTACGAGCAGTACTTC.